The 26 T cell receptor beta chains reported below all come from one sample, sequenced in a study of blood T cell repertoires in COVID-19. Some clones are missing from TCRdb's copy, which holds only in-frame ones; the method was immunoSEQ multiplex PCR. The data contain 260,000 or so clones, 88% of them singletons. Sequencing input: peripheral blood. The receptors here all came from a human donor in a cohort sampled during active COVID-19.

CDR3 nucleotide sequence: TGTGCCAGCAGCATACGGACAGCCTACAATGAGCAGTTCTTC. It specifies CASSIRTAYNEQFF. This chain uses TRBV21-1 with TRBJ2-1; the table's D call, TRBD1, was not checked against the DNA. TRBV21-1 represents a pseudogene. This CDR3 contains 14 residues.

The CDR3 nucleotides read TGTGCCAGCAGCCCCGGGGGAGGGGGGGCTCGGGAGACCCAGTACTTC. As protein: CASSPGGGGARETQYF. The chain recombines TRBV11-2 with TRBJ2-5; perhaps TRBD2 as D (7 bases). Per the germline V gene, CDR1 is SGHAT and CDR2 is FQNNGV. V was shortened by 5 bases and J by 5 bases, with 21 bases between the two germline ends. CDR3 size: 16 residues.

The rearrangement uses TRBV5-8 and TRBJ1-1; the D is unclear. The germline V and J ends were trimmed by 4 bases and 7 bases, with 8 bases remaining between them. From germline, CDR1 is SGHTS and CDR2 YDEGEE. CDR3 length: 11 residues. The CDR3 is CASSLEVEAFF. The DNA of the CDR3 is TGTGCCAGCAGCCTAGAGGTTGAAGCTTTCTTT.

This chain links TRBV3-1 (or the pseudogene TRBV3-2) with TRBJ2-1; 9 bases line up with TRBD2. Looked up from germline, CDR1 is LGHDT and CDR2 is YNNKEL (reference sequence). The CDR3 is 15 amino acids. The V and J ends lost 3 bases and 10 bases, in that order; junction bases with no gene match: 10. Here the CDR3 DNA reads TGTGCCAGCAGCCAGGCCAGGACTAGCGTTTTCGAGCAGTTCTTC. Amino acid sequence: CASSQARTSVFEQFF.

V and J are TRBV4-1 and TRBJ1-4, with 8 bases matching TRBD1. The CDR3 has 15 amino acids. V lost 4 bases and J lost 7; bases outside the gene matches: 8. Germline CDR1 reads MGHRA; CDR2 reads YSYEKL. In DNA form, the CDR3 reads TGCGCCAGCAGCCTTCGGACAGGGCCTGTTGAAAAACTGTTTTTT. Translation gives CASSLRTGPVEKLFF.

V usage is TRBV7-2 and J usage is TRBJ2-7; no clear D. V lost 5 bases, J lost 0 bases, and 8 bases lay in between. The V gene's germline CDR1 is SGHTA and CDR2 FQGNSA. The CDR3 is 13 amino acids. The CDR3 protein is CASSPFVSYEQYF. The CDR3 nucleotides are TGTGCCAGCAGCCCTTTCGTCTCCTACGAGCAGTACTTC.

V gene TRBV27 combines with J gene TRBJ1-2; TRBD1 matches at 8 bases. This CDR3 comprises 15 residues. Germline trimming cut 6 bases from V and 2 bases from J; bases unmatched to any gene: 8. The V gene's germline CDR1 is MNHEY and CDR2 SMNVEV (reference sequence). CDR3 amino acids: CASSPTGATNYGYTF. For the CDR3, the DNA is TGTGCCAGCAGCCCGACAGGGGCAACCAACTATGGCTACACCTTC.

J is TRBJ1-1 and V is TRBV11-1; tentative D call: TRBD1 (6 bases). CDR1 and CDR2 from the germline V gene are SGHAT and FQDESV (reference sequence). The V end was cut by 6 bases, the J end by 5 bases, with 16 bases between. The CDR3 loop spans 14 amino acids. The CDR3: CASRDQGTGTEAFF. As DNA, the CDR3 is TGTGCCAGCAGAGATCAGGGGACGGGGACTGAAGCTTTCTTT.

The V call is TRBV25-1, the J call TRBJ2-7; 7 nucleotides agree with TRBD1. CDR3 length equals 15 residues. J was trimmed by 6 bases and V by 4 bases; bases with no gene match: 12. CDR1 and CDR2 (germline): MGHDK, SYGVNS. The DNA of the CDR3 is TGTGCCAGCAGTGGACGAGACAGGGCACCCTCCGAGCAGTACTTC. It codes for CASSGRDRAPSEQYF.

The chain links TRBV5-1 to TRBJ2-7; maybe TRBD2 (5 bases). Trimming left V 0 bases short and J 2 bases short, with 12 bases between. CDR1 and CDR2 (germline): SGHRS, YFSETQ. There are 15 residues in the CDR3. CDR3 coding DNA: TGCGCCAGCAGCTTGGGGGAGTGGGGAGCCTACGAGCAGTACTTC. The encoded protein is CASSLGEWGAYEQYF.

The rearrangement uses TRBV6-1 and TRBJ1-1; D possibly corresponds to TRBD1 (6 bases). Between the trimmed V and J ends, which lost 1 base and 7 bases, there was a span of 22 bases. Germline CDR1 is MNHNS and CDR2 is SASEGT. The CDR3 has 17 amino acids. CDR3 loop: CASSEGLERTAQLEAFF. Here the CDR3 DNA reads TGTGCCAGCAGTGAAGGGCTTGAGCGGACAGCCCAGCTTGAAGCTTTCTTT.

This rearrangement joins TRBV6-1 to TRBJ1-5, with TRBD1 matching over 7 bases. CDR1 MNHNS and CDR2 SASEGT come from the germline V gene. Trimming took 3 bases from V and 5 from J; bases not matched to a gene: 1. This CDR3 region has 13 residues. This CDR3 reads CASSETGHQPQHF. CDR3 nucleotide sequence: TGTGCCAGCAGTGAGACAGGGCATCAGCCCCAGCATTTT.

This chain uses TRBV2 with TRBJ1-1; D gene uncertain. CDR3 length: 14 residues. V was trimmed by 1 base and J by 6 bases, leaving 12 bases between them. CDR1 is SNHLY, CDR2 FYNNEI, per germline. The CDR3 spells CASSEGRGWAEAFF. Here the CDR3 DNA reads TGTGCCAGCAGTGAAGGGAGAGGGTGGGCTGAAGCTTTCTTT.

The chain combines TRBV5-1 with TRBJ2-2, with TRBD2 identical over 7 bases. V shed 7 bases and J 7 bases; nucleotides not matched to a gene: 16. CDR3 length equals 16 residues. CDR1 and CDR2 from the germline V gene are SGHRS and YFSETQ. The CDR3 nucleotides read TGCGCCAGCCGCCCAGGGAGGGATAGCGGCATCGGGGAGCTGTTTTTT. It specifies CASRPGRDSGIGELFF.

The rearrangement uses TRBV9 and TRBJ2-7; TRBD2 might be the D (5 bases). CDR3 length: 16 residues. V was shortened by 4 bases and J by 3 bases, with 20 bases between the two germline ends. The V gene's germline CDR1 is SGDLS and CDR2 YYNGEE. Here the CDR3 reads CASSPHPDFVGYEQYF. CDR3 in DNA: TGTGCCAGCAGCCCCCACCCGGACTTCGTGGGCTACGAGCAGTACTTC.

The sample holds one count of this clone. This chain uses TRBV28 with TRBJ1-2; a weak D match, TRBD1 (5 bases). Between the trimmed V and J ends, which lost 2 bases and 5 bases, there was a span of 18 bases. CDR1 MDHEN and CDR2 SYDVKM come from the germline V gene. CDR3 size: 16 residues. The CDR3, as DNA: TGTGCCAGCAGTTTAATGGGGCCGGCGGGGGGATATGGCTACACCTTC. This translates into CASSLMGPAGGYGYTF.

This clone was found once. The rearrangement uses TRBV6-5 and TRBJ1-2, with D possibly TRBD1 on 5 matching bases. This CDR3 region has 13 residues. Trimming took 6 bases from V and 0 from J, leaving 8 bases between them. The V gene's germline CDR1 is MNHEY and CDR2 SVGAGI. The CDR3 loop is CASRAGSNYGYTF. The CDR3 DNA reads TGTGCCAGCAGGGCAGGGTCTAACTATGGCTACACCTTC.

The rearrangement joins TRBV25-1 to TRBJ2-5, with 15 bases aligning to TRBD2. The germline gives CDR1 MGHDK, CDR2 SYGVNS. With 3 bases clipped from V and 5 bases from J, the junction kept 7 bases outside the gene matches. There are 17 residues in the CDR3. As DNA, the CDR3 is TGTGCCAGCAGTGACTCGGGGGGACTAGCGGGAGGTGAGACCCAGTACTTC. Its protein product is CASSDSGGLAGGETQYF.

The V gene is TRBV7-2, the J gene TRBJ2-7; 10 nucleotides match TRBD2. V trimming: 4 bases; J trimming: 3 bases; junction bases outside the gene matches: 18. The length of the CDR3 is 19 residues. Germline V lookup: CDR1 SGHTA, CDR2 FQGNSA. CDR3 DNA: TGTGCCAGCAGCTATGGTCTGGTGAGGGCTAGCGGGGGAAGCTACGAGCAGTACTTC. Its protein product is CASSYGLVRASGGSYEQYF.

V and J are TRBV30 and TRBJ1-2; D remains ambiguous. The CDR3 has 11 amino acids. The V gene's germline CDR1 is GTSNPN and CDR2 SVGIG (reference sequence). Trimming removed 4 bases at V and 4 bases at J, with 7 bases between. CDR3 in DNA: TGTGCCTGGACTTTGAGCTATGGCTACACCTTC. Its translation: CAWTLSYGYTF.

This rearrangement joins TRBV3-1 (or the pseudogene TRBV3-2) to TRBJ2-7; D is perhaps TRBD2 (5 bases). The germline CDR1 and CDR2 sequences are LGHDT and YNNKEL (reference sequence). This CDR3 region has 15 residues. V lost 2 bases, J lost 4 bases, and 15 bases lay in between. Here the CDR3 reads CASSQSGGSGYEQYF. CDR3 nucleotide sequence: TGTGCCAGCAGCCAATCGGGTGGGAGTGGGTACGAGCAGTACTTC.

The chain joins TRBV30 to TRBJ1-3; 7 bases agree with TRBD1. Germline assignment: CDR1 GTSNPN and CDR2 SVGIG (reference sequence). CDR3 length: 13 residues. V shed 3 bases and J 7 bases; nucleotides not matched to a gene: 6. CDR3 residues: CAWRPTGVNTIYF. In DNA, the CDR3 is TGTGCCTGGAGGCCCACAGGGGTGAACACCATATATTTT.

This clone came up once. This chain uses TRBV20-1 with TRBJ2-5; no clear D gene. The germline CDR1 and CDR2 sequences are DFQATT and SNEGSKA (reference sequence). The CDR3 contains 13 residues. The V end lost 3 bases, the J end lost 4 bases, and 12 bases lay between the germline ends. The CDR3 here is CSASRRFGETQYF. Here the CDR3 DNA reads TGCAGTGCTAGTCGGCGGTTCGGAGAGACCCAGTACTTC.

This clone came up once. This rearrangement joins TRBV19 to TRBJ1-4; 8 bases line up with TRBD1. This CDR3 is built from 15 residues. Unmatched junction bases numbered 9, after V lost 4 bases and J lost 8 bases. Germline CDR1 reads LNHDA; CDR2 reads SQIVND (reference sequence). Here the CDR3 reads CASSRPGQAGEKLFF. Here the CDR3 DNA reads TGTGCCAGTAGTAGACCGGGACAGGCGGGGGAAAAACTGTTTTTT. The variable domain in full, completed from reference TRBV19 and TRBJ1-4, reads DGGITQSPKYLFRKEGQNVTLSCEQNLNHDAMYWYRQDPGQGLRLIYYSQIVNDFQKGDIAEGYSVSREKKESFPLTVTSAQKNPTAFYLCASSRPGQAGEKLFFGSGTQLSVL.

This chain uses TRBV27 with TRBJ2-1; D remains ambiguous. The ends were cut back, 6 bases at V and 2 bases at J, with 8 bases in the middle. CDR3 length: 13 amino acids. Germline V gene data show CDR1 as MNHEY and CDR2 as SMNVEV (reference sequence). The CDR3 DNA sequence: TGTGCCAGCAGCGAGAGCCCCTACAATGAGCAGTTCTTC. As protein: CASSESPYNEQFF.

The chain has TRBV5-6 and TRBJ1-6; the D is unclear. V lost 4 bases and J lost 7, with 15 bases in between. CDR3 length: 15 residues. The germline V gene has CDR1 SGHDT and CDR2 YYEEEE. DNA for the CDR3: TGTGCCAGCAGCGCGGCCGGCGGCGGGAATTCACCCCTCCACTTT. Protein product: CASSAAGGGNSPLHF.